These 22 T cell receptor beta chains came from one sample sequenced in a study of monozygotic twins with cystic fibrosis. This table comes from immunoSEQ multiplex PCR, and its TCRdb copy is limited to in-frame clones, with some not included. The data show approximately 17,000 clones, with 95% to 97% seen just once and roughly 0.62% held by the top ten. Sequenced sample: blood. Every receptor here comes from a girl aged 2-10 years with cystic fibrosis.

The rearrangement uses TRBV5-1 and TRBJ2-5; the match to TRBD2 covers 16 bases. The ends lost 4 bases at V and 5 bases at J; junction bases unmatched: 11. The CDR3 length is 18 residues. Looked up from germline, CDR1 is SGHRS and CDR2 is YFSETQ. The DNA of the CDR3 is TGCGCCAGCAGCCCCGGGACTAGCGGGGGGGCTGAGTTGGAGACCCAGTACTTC. It yields the protein CASSPGTSGGAELETQYF. The full variable domain, its missing parts supplied by reference TRBV5-1 and TRBJ2-5, is KAGVTQTPRYLIKTRGQQVTLSCSPISGHRSVSWYQQTPGQGLQFLFEYFSETQRNKGNFPGRFSGRQFSNSRSEMNVSTLELGDSALYLCASSPGTSGGAELETQYFGPGTRLLVL.

Concerning this clone itself: An end of the junction differs from the germline gene, which may be a read error. This chain joins TRBV2 and TRBJ1-5; D remains ambiguous. From germline, CDR1 is SNHLY and CDR2 FYNNEI. There are 15 residues in the CDR3. The CDR3 nucleotides read TGTGCCAGCAGCGAAGATAGGACCAGCAATCAGCCCCAGCATTTT. It specifies CASSEDRTSNQPQHF.

The chain carries TRBV6-5 and TRBJ1-5; 10 nucleotides align to TRBD1. The junction had 6 bases not matched to a gene; V was cut back by 4 bases and J by 6 bases. Per germline, CDR1 MNHEY and CDR2 SVGAGI. The CDR3 length is 15 residues. The CDR3 loop is CASSFRQGARQPQHF. Written as DNA, the CDR3 is TGTGCCAGCAGTTTTCGACAGGGGGCGCGTCAGCCCCAGCATTTT.

The chain couples TRBV5-4 to TRBJ2-7; D is uncertain. Trimming left V 0 bases short and J 2 bases short, with 15 bases between. The CDR3 totals 16 residues. Germline V gene lookup returns CDR1 SGHNT and CDR2 YYREEE (reference sequence). CDR3 residues: CASSLEISVGPYEQYF. CDR3 sequence (DNA): TGTGCCAGCAGCTTGGAAATAAGCGTAGGGCCCTACGAGCAGTACTTC.

This chain links TRBV4-3 with TRBJ1-2, with a tentative D call TRBD1 (5 bases). There are 15 residues in the CDR3. V was pared by 3 bases and J by 4 bases, with 15 bases between. CDR1 and CDR2 (germline): LGHNA, YSLEER. Here the CDR3 DNA reads TGCGCCAGCAGCCAGGGGCTCGAGGCTTTCTATGGCTACACCTTC. Its translation is CASSQGLEAFYGYTF.

This rearrangement joins TRBV6-5 to TRBJ1-5; tentatively, D is TRBD1 (5 bases). Trimming cost V 3 bases and J 4 bases, with 10 bases left between them. The CDR3 length is 14 residues. CDR1 MNHEY and CDR2 SVGAGI come from the germline V gene. The CDR3 bases are TGTGCCAGCAGTTATCAGGGTGGGAATCAGCCCCAGCATTTT. This gives the protein CASSYQGGNQPQHF.

Details on this clone: One end of the junction is discordant with germline, which a read error may explain. The chain joins TRBV18 to TRBJ2-4; tentative D call: TRBD1 (6 bases). This CDR3 spans 13 amino acids. Germline CDR1 reads KGHSH; CDR2 reads LQKENI. This chain's CDR3 is CASSPNPRSEGDF. As DNA, the CDR3 is TGTGCCAGCTCACCGAATCCAAGGTCCGAGGGGGACTTC.

This chain joins TRBV5-1 and TRBJ1-5, with 11 bases lining up with TRBD1. The CDR3 is 13 residues long. Germline V gives CDR1 SGHRS, CDR2 YFSETQ. J was trimmed by 9 bases and V by 4 bases; bases with no gene match: 3. Written as DNA, the CDR3 is TGCGCCAGCAGCAGGACAGGGGGCACGCCCCAGCATTTT. It is translated as CASSRTGGTPQHF.

The chain links TRBV7-8 to TRBJ1-6; D not certain. Trimming cost V 1 base and J 10 bases, with 20 bases left between them. The CDR3 sequence is 17 residues long. Per germline, CDR1 SGHVS and CDR2 FQNEAQ. In DNA form, the CDR3 reads TGTGCCAGCAGCTTAGGGACCCTACGTGTGGAAGGCTCACCCCTCCACTTT. Translation: CASSLGTLRVEGSPLHF.

The chain employs TRBV2 and TRBJ2-5, with 9 bases matching TRBD1. V lost 6 bases to trimming and J lost 1 base; unmatched junction nucleotides: 0. CDR1 is SNHLY and CDR2 is FYNNEI in the germline V gene. The CDR3 has 13 amino acids. The CDR3 DNA is TGTGCCAGCAGGACAGGGGGCCAAGAGACCCAGTACTTC. This translates into CASRTGGQETQYF.

The chain has TRBV4-3 and TRBJ1-1; no reliable D call. CDR3 length equals 17 residues. In germline, CDR1 is LGHNA, CDR2 YSLEER. V shed 0 bases and J shed 7 bases, with 21 bases lying between them. The CDR3 here is CASSQELFVGMLGEAFF. Written as DNA, the CDR3 is TGCGCCAGCAGCCAAGAACTGTTCGTAGGGATGTTAGGTGAAGCTTTCTTT.

The chain links TRBV7-2 to TRBJ2-2; D ambiguous. V was shortened by 6 bases and J by 0 bases, with 11 bases between the two germline ends. Germline CDR1 is SGHTA and CDR2 is FQGNSA. The CDR3 has 15 residues. The CDR3 DNA is TGTGCCAGCAGTCCTTTCGCCGCGAACACCGGGGAGCTGTTTTTT. This encodes CASSPFAANTGELFF.

As DNA, the CDR3 is TGTGCCAGCAGCCCGGGCCGAGGCCCCTATGGCTACACCTTC. Translated: CASSPGRGPYGYTF. The V gene is TRBV11-2, the J gene TRBJ1-2; D is unresolved. Between the trimmed V and J ends, which lost 5 bases and 4 bases, there was a span of 14 bases. Germline CDR1 reads SGHAT; CDR2 reads FQNNGV. The CDR3 has 14 residues.

The rearrangement uses TRBV6-5 and TRBJ1-1, with 8 bases fitting TRBD1. CDR3 length equals 14 residues. Trimming at V came to 8 bases and at J to 1 base, leaving 6 bases not matched to a gene. Germline assignment: CDR1 MNHEY and CDR2 SVGAGI. The CDR3 spells CASGRQGKNTEAFF. The CDR3 coding sequence is TGTGCCAGCGGAAGACAGGGGAAGAACACTGAAGCTTTCTTT.

The gene calls are TRBV4-1 and TRBJ1-1, with 7 bases aligning to TRBD1. The CDR3 consists of 14 residues. The J segment lost 1 base and the V segment lost 6 bases, leaving 5 bases of the junction unmatched. CDR1 is MGHRA, CDR2 YSYEKL, per germline. The CDR3 DNA sequence: TGCGCCAGCAGTCGTGACAGGGCGAACACTGAAGCTTTCTTT. Its protein is CASSRDRANTEAFF.

V usage is TRBV2 and J usage is TRBJ1-5, with D unclear. The CDR3 has 14 residues. Trimming stripped 3 bases from V and 7 bases from J, with 13 bases between. Germline CDR1 and CDR2: SNHLY and FYNNEI. In DNA, the CDR3 is TGTGCCAGCAGTGATATCCAGCCGACCCAGCCCCAGCATTTT. Translation gives CASSDIQPTQPQHF. The variable domain in full, with the rest retrieved from reference TRBV2 and TRBJ1-5, is EPEVTQTPSHQVTQMGQEVILRCVPISNHLYFYWYRQILGQKVEFLVSFYNNEISEKSEIFDDQFSVERPDGSNFTLKIRSTKLEDSAMYFCASSDIQPTQPQHFGDGTRLSIL.

This chain joins TRBV12-1 and TRBJ2-7; the D call TRBD1 from the table was never checked on the DNA. TRBV12-1 is a recognized pseudogene. The length of the CDR3 is 17 residues. CDR3: CASSLKSLGTGLYEQYF. In DNA, the CDR3 is TGTGCCAGCAGCCTGAAATCCCTCGGGACAGGACTATACGAGCAGTACTTC.

In its sample, this clone was seen once. The chain recombines TRBV4-3 with TRBJ2-6; perhaps TRBD2 as D (6 bases). Per germline, CDR1 LGHNA and CDR2 YSLEER. Trimming stripped 3 bases from V and 0 bases from J, with 15 bases between. The CDR3 totals 18 residues. The CDR3 DNA sequence: TGCGCCAGCAGCCAGGAACTAGCAAAGAGCTCTGGGGCCAACGTCCTGACTTTC. As protein: CASSQELAKSSGANVLTF.

V gene TRBV7-2 combines with J gene TRBJ2-7; D uncertain. The CDR3 is 12 amino acids. The germline gives CDR1 SGHTA, CDR2 FQGNSA. The V end was cut by 5 bases, the J end by 1 base, with 6 bases between. The CDR3 DNA reads as TGTGCCAGCAGCACCGGGTCCTACGAGCAGTACTTC. Protein: CASSTGSYEQYF.

The V call is TRBV4-1, the J call TRBJ1-5, with a weak D call TRBD1 (6 bases). Per the germline V gene, CDR1 is MGHRA and CDR2 is YSYEKL. V was clipped by 4 bases and J by 2 bases, with 24 bases between them. This CDR3 has 19 amino acids. CDR3 protein: CASSRTLGAGGLGNQPQHF. DNA of the CDR3: TGCGCCAGCAGCCGGACCCTGGGGGCGGGGGGCTTGGGCAATCAGCCCCAGCATTTT.

This chain links TRBV7-9 with TRBJ1-4; D is possibly TRBD1 (5 bases). V was trimmed by 5 bases and J by 6 bases, leaving 25 bases between them. The CDR3 spans 18 residues. Per germline, CDR1 SEHNR and CDR2 FQNEAQ (reference sequence). CDR3 amino acids: CASSTDRSSGRWDEKLFF. The CDR3 nucleotides are TGTGCCAGCAGCACAGACAGATCTTCGGGGCGATGGGATGAAAAACTGTTTTTT.

The chain links TRBV7-8 to TRBJ1-1; D is perhaps TRBD1 (5 bases). The length of the CDR3 is 15 residues. Germline-derived CDR1 and CDR2 are SGHVS and FQNEAQ. V was clipped by 5 bases and J by 3 bases, with 16 bases between them. The CDR3 reads CASSPLGLGDTEAFF. The CDR3 DNA reads as TGTGCCAGCAGCCCTCTAGGACTAGGGGACACTGAAGCTTTCTTT.